The entry that follows covers one T cell receptor beta chain sequence. What it binds is unknown. TCRdb's table, derived via immunoSEQ multiplex PCR, lists solely in-frame clones and lacks some. The sample has some 37,000 clones; roughly 74% are singletons. The data were obtained in a study of immune evolution from preneoplasia to lung adenocarcinoma. General study results and limits: Compared with EGFR-mutant or double wild-type lesions, KRAS-mutant nodules were more clonal. From normal lung to invasive adenocarcinoma, top clone frequencies appeared to decrease.

The CDR3 has 15 amino acids. The germline V gene has CDR1 MNHNS and CDR2 SASEGT. V lost 6 bases to trimming and J lost 3 bases; unmatched junction nucleotides: 3. The sequence was collected from a person in their 60s with lung adenocarcinoma. Specimen: FFPE invasive lung adenocarcinoma tissue. The chain carries TRBV6-1 and TRBJ2-1; 12 bases map to TRBD2. This CDR3 reads CASSRLAGDYNEQFF. Written as DNA, the CDR3 is TGTGCCAGCAGCCGACTAGCGGGGGACTACAATGAGCAGTTCTTC.